One sample yielded the 30 T cell receptor beta chains listed below, sequenced in a study of blood T cell repertoires in COVID-19. The data were produced by immunoSEQ multiplex PCR, yet TCRdb's version contains in-frame clones alone and is incomplete. Seen here are about 140,000 clones, about 87% observed once, and the top ten hold over 5%. The material sequenced was peripheral blood. Every receptor here comes from a human donor in a cohort sampled during active COVID-19.

A word on this clone: A read error may account for a junction end that differs from germline. Other DNA sequences in the same sample also yield this CDR3. This sequence joins TRBV28 and TRBJ1-2; TRBD1 matches at 7 bases. CDR1 and CDR2 from the germline V gene are MDHEN and SYDVKM. CDR3 length: 14 residues. As DNA, the CDR3 is TGCGCCAGTTACACACAGGGGCCCACCTATGGCTACACCTTC. This encodes CASYTQGPTYGYTF.

The chain links TRBV10-3 to TRBJ1-4; tentative D call: TRBD1 (6 bases). The CDR3 runs 14 residues. The germline gives CDR1 ENHRY, CDR2 SYGVKD. V dropped 3 bases and J dropped 7 bases, with 12 bases sitting between them. CDR3 residues: CAISELGAREKLFF. The DNA for the CDR3 is TGTGCCATCAGTGAACTGGGGGCGCGTGAAAAACTGTTTTTT.

The chain employs TRBV6-1 and TRBJ1-5; D is possibly TRBD1 (5 bases). CDR1 is MNHNS and CDR2 is SASEGT in the germline V gene. The CDR3 extends over 15 amino acids. V gave up 3 bases and J gave up 4 bases, with 13 bases separating them. The chain's CDR3 is CASSEGTAKNQPQHF. The CDR3 region has the DNA TGTGCCAGCAGTGAGGGGACTGCGAAAAATCAGCCCCAGCATTTT.

V is TRBV27 and J is TRBJ2-7, with D perhaps TRBD2 (6 bases). V was shortened by 1 base and J by 3 bases, with 7 bases between the two germline ends. Germline values: CDR1 MNHEY, CDR2 SMNVEV (reference sequence). The CDR3 is 13 amino acids. The CDR3 DNA reads TGTGCCAGCAGTTTATTGGGGGGCTACGAGCAGTACTTC. This sequence encodes CASSLLGGYEQYF.

The rearrangement joins TRBV7-2 to TRBJ2-5, with 9 bases lining up with TRBD2. Germline lookup yields CDR1 SGHTA and CDR2 FQGNSA. There are 15 residues in the CDR3. V lost 1 base, J lost 5 bases, and 5 bases stayed unmatched. In DNA form, the CDR3 reads TGTGCCAGCAGCTTAGTCAGCGGGGGGCGGGAGACCCAGTACTTC. Encoded protein: CASSLVSGGRETQYF.

V is TRBV4-1 and J is TRBJ2-5, with 8 bases that match TRBD1. The J segment lost 4 bases and the V segment lost 0 bases, leaving 10 bases of the junction unmatched. CDR1 and CDR2 from the germline V gene are MGHRA and YSYEKL. This CDR3 has 17 residues. CDR3 sequence: CASSQELGQGALETQYF. As DNA, the CDR3 is TGCGCCAGCAGCCAAGAGCTCGGGCAGGGGGCGTTAGAGACCCAGTACTTC.

The chain employs TRBV19 and TRBJ1-2; maybe TRBD1 (6 bases). Looked up from germline, CDR1 is LNHDA and CDR2 is SQIVND (reference sequence). Trimming stripped 4 bases from V and 4 bases from J, with 16 bases between. This CDR3 is 15 amino acids long. The CDR3 DNA follows: TGTGCCAGTAGTAGGGACCGGGACAAGTTCTATGGCTACACCTTC. The encoded protein is CASSRDRDKFYGYTF.

In nucleotides, the CDR3 is TGCGCCAGCAGCTCGGTGAGGGACACTGAAGCTTTCTTT. It codes for CASSSVRDTEAFF. This sequence joins TRBV5-1 and TRBJ1-1; D not certain. The V end was cut by 3 bases, the J end by 3 bases, with 9 bases between. The CDR3 has 13 amino acids. Germline V CDR1 and CDR2: SGHRS, YFSETQ.

The chain joins TRBV3-1 (or the pseudogene TRBV3-2) to TRBJ1-1; D may be TRBD1 (5 bases). Germline V lookup: CDR1 LGHDT, CDR2 YNNKEL (reference sequence). The V gene lost 1 base and the J gene lost 7 bases, with 10 bases spanning the gap. This CDR3 region has 13 residues. This CDR3 reads CASSQGGPLEAFF. In nucleotides, the CDR3 is TGTGCCAGCAGCCAAGGGGGCCCCCTTGAAGCTTTCTTT.

The rearrangement uses TRBV30 and TRBJ2-4; 7 bases are shared with TRBD2. The CDR3 has 15 residues. Unmatched junction bases numbered 14, after V lost 4 bases and J lost 8 bases. In germline, CDR1 is GTSNPN, CDR2 SVGIG (reference sequence). CDR3 loop: CAWTPGLSGADIQYF. CDR3 DNA sequence: TGTGCCTGGACCCCCGGCTTGAGCGGGGCGGACATTCAGTACTTC.

V is TRBV5-5 and J is TRBJ2-4, with 9 bases lining up with TRBD1. The CDR3 loop spans 16 amino acids. Losses at the gene ends were 0 bases for V and 5 bases for J; bases not matched to a gene: 6. Looked up from germline, CDR1 is SGHKS and CDR2 is YYEKEE (reference sequence). The CDR3 DNA reads as TGTGCCAGCAGCTTGGCCGGGACAGGGAACCAAAACATTCAGTACTTC. It yields the protein CASSLAGTGNQNIQYF.

A single count supports this clone. The chain is built from TRBV6-5 and TRBJ1-1; D unresolved. V was shortened by 9 bases and J by 0 bases, with 11 bases between the two germline ends. Germline-derived CDR1 and CDR2 are MNHEY and SVGAGI. The CDR3 spans 13 residues. CDR3 DNA: TGTGCCAGTTCCCAACTAGTGAACACTGAAGCTTTCTTT. Protein sequence: CASSQLVNTEAFF.

The CDR3 loop reads CASGDRGYIQYF. CDR3 coding DNA: TGTGCCAGCGGAGATAGAGGGTACATTCAGTACTTC. The chain employs TRBV6-5 and TRBJ2-4; weak D call: TRBD2 (5 bases). V dropped 8 bases and J dropped 8 bases, with 13 bases sitting between them. This CDR3 is 12 amino acids long. Germline CDR1 MNHEY, CDR2 SVGAGI.

The chain has TRBV15 and TRBJ1-3; no definite D call. In germline, CDR1 is LNHNV, CDR2 YYDKDF (reference sequence). The V and J ends lost 0 bases and 0 bases respectively, with 12 bases between them. CDR3 length: 17 residues. The CDR3 here is CATSRDLAFSSGNTIYF. The CDR3 DNA follows: TGTGCCACCAGCAGAGATCTCGCTTTCAGCTCTGGAAACACCATATATTTT. Looking up the rest from reference TRBV15 and TRBJ1-3 gives the full variable domain: DAMVIQNPRYQVTQFGKPVTLSCSQTLNHNVMYWYQQKSSQAPKLLFHYYDKDFNNEADTPDNFQSRRPNTSFCFLDIRSPGLGDTAMYLCATSRDLAFSSGNTIYFGEGSWLTVV.

The chain has TRBV5-1 and TRBJ2-7; 10 nucleotides match TRBD2. V dropped 4 bases and J dropped 4; count of bases not matched to a gene: 8. There are 15 residues in the CDR3. Germline CDR1 and CDR2: SGHRS and YFSETQ. CDR3: CASSQIAGGRYEQYF. CDR3 in DNA: TGCGCCAGCAGCCAGATAGCGGGAGGAAGGTACGAGCAGTACTTC.

The chain carries TRBV10-1 and TRBJ2-3; 8 bases line up with TRBD2. Germline V gives CDR1 WNHNN, CDR2 SYGVQD (reference sequence). The V segment lost 8 bases and the J segment 4 bases; nucleotides outside the gene matches: 8. CDR3 length: 14 residues. CDR3 nucleotide sequence: TGCGCCAGCTCCGGGGGGGGGCTAGCAGATACGCAGTATTTT. Amino acid sequence: CASSGGGLADTQYF.

V usage is TRBV7-9 and J usage is TRBJ2-1, with a tentative D call TRBD2 (6 bases). Between the trimmed V and J ends, which lost 1 base and 2 bases, there was a span of 12 bases. The CDR3 is made up of 16 amino acids. Germline V gene sequence: CDR1 SEHNR, CDR2 FQNEAQ (reference sequence). In DNA, the CDR3 is TGTGCCAGCAGCTTAGGACGGGGGTTCCCCTACAATGAGCAGTTCTTC. As protein: CASSLGRGFPYNEQFF.

The V gene is TRBV3-1 (or the pseudogene TRBV3-2), the J gene TRBJ1-4; D ambiguous. V was shortened by 3 bases and J by 4 bases, with 6 bases between the two germline ends. The CDR3 has 13 amino acids. Germline assignment: CDR1 LGHDT and CDR2 YNNKEL (reference sequence). CDR3 DNA sequence: TGTGCCAGCAGCCAGCGAGGTAATGAAAAACTGTTTTTT. Translating it yields CASSQRGNEKLFF.

The chain joins TRBV19 to TRBJ1-2; 8 bases are shared with TRBD1. The germline gives CDR1 LNHDA, CDR2 SQIVND (reference sequence). This CDR3 is 15 amino acids long. J gave up 2 bases and V 6 bases, and 8 bases lay outside the gene matches. CDR3 loop: CASRSQGAVNYGYTF. In nucleotides, the CDR3 is TGTGCCAGTAGATCCCAGGGGGCGGTCAACTATGGCTACACCTTC.

This clone was counted a single time. The rearrangement uses TRBV2 and TRBJ2-1; 8 nucleotides align to TRBD1. Unmatched junction bases numbered 13, after V lost 6 bases and J lost 15 bases. Germline V gene sequence: CDR1 SNHLY, CDR2 FYNNEI. The CDR3 sequence is 13 residues long. The CDR3 nucleotides are TGTGCCAGCAGCGGACAGGGAGCGAGTCGTTGGTTCTTC. This translates into CASSGQGASRWFF.

The J gene is TRBJ2-5, the V gene TRBV18, with a tentative D call TRBD2 (6 bases). Germline-derived CDR1 and CDR2 are KGHSH and LQKENI. There are 13 residues in the CDR3. The ends were cut back, 3 bases at V and 4 bases at J, with 9 bases in the middle. The CDR3 DNA sequence: TGTGCCAGCTCACCGGGGGGACTAGAGACCCAGTACTTC. Translated: CASSPGGLETQYF.

The CDR3 spells CAWTPGLAGGTDTQYF. CDR3 sequence (DNA): TGTGCCTGGACCCCGGGACTAGCGGGGGGTACAGATACGCAGTATTTT. The chain is built from TRBV30 and TRBJ2-3; 15 bases fit TRBD2. V lost 4 bases to trimming and J lost 3 bases; unmatched junction nucleotides: 5. Germline CDR1 is GTSNPN and CDR2 is SVGIG (reference sequence). This CDR3 region has 16 residues. Full variable domain (rest looked up from reference TRBV30 and TRBJ2-3): SQTIHQWPATLVQPVGSPLSLECTVEGTSNPNLYWYRQAAGRGLQLLFYSVGIGQISSEVPQNLSASRPQDRQFILSSKKLLLSDSGFYLCAWTPGLAGGTDTQYFGPGTRLTVL.

The chain couples TRBV5-4 to TRBJ2-2, with D possibly being TRBD1 (5 bases). Germline CDR1 is SGHNT and CDR2 is YYREEE (reference sequence). The CDR3 consists of 12 residues. Trimming removed 5 bases from V and 5 bases from J, with 7 bases in between. CDR3 sequence (DNA): TGTGCCAGCAGACGACAGACCGGGGAGCTGTTTTTT. Its protein is CASRRQTGELFF. Looking up the rest from reference TRBV5-4 and TRBJ2-2 gives the full variable domain: ETGVTQSPTHLIKTRGQQVTLRCSSQSGHNTVSWYQQALGQGPQFIFQYYREEENGRGNFPPRFSGLQFPNYSSELNVNALELDDSALYLCASRRQTGELFFGEGSRLTVL.

The V gene is TRBV5-1, the J gene TRBJ2-5; a weak D match, TRBD1 (6 bases). The CDR3 has 13 residues. Germline CDR1 and CDR2: SGHRS and YFSETQ. The V end was cut by 4 bases, the J end by 4 bases, with 11 bases between. In nucleotides, the CDR3 is TGCGCCAGCAGCCAGGACAGTGGAGAGACCCAGTACTTC. It translates to CASSQDSGETQYF. The full variable domain, rest sourced from reference TRBV5-1 and TRBJ2-5, is KAGVTQTPRYLIKTRGQQVTLSCSPISGHRSVSWYQQTPGQGLQFLFEYFSETQRNKGNFPGRFSGRQFSNSRSEMNVSTLELGDSALYLCASSQDSGETQYFGPGTRLLVL.

Comments on this clone: Compared with germline, one end of the junction differs, possibly owing to a read error. J is TRBJ2-5 and V is TRBV7-7; 8 bases agree with TRBD2. CDR3 length: 15 amino acids. Germline CDR1 reads SSHAT; CDR2 reads FNYEAQ (reference sequence). CDR3 sequence reads: CASSLGAGAPETQYF. The CDR3 bases are TGTGCTAGCAGCTTAGGAGCGGGGGCCCCAGAGACCCAGTACTTC.

The V and J genes are TRBV15 and TRBJ2-5, with TRBD1 matching 8 bases. The germline V gene encodes CDR1 LNHNV and CDR2 YYDKDF (reference sequence). V was clipped by 3 bases and J by 3 bases; unmatched bases: 0. CDR3 size: 13 residues. The CDR3 DNA reads as TGTGCCACCAGCAGGACAGGGGAAGAGACCCAGTACTTC. It specifies CATSRTGEETQYF. Full variable domain (remainder filled in from reference TRBV15 and TRBJ2-5): DAMVIQNPRYQVTQFGKPVTLSCSQTLNHNVMYWYQQKSSQAPKLLFHYYDKDFNNEADTPDNFQSRRPNTSFCFLDIRSPGLGDTAMYLCATSRTGEETQYFGPGTRLLVL.

The J gene is TRBJ1-1, the V gene TRBV7-2; TRBD1 agrees at 7 bases. V dropped 1 base and J dropped 6; count of bases not matched to a gene: 17. The germline gives CDR1 SGHTA, CDR2 FQGNSA. This CDR3 spans 18 amino acids. The CDR3 nucleotides read TGTGCCAGCAGCTTAGAGGGCGCAGGGGGGATACTGGGGGCTGAAGCTTTCTTT. Amino acid sequence: CASSLEGAGGILGAEAFF.

The chain couples TRBV5-4 to TRBJ2-3, with 12 nucleotides matching TRBD2. The CDR3 spans 16 residues. Germline V gives CDR1 SGHNT, CDR2 YYREEE (reference sequence). J gave up 5 bases and V 2 bases, and 6 bases lay outside the gene matches. CDR3 bases: TGTGCCAGCAGCTTAAGACTAGCGGGAGAGATAGATACGCAGTATTTT. Translation gives CASSLRLAGEIDTQYF.

The V gene is TRBV5-1, the J gene TRBJ2-7; tentatively, D is TRBD2 (6 bases). V was cut by 0 bases and J by 1 base, with 11 bases left in between. The CDR3 has 15 amino acids. Germline CDR1 and CDR2: SGHRS and YFSETQ. CDR3 sequence reads: CASSLAGVLSYEQYF. For the CDR3, the DNA is TGCGCCAGCAGCTTGGCGGGGGTCCTTTCCTACGAGCAGTACTTC.

This clone was seen only once. The rearrangement uses TRBV25-1 and TRBJ2-7; 7 bases fit TRBD1. The CDR3 runs 12 residues. Trimming took 7 bases from V and 3 from J; bases not matched to a gene: 3. CDR1 is MGHDK, CDR2 SYGVNS, per germline. Here the CDR3 DNA reads TGTGCCAGCACGGACAGGAGCTACGAGCAGTACTTC. Protein sequence: CASTDRSYEQYF.